This entry lists 19 T cell receptor beta chains sequenced from one sample in a study of molecular identifiers for immune sequencing clone quantification. A single record per CDR3 protein comes from TCRdb applying MiXCR to the PCR reads. Among approximately 550,000 distinct CDR3 sequences listed, 20% to 25% were seen once. The specimen sequenced was naive CD8+ T cells from blood, with Jurkat cell RNA spiked in. This sample's subset: FACS-sorted CD8+CD4-CCR7+CD45RA+ naive T cells. The receptors derive from a human donor in good health. Some libraries in this study had Jurkat cell RNA spiked in.

In this sample, this clonotype turned up many times. The CDR3 here is CASSPTLAGTPEKLFF. Here the CDR3 DNA reads TGTGCCAGCAGCCCGACCCTGGCCGGGACCCCCGAAAAACTGTTTTTT. This chain uses TRBV7-6 with TRBJ1-4, with a possible D match to TRBD1 (5 bases). The CDR3 is 16 amino acids. Trimming stripped 5 bases from V and 8 bases from J, with 21 bases between. Germline assignment: CDR1 SGHVS and CDR2 FNYEAQ.

The chain carries TRBV19 and TRBJ2-7; the match to TRBD2 covers 9 bases. The J segment lost 5 bases and the V segment lost 4 bases, leaving 6 bases of the junction unmatched. The germline CDR1 and CDR2 sequences are LNHDA and SQIVND (reference sequence). The CDR3 contains 14 residues. CDR3 residues: CASSNRGGANEQYF. For the CDR3, the DNA is TGTGCCAGTAGTAATCGCGGGGGGGCCAACGAGCAGTACTTC.

Ten or more counts support this clonotype. CDR3 region: CASSVSGTYEQYF. CDR3 coding DNA: TGTGCCAGCAGCGTAAGCGGGACGTACGAGCAGTACTTC. The gene calls are TRBV5-4 and TRBJ2-7; 7 positions agree with TRBD2. Germline CDR1 SGHNT, CDR2 YYREEE (reference sequence). This CDR3 spans 13 amino acids. V dropped 4 bases and J dropped 4; count of bases not matched to a gene: 5.

The chain links TRBV27 to TRBJ2-7; no reliable D call. V dropped 2 bases and J dropped 0 bases, with 11 bases sitting between them. CDR1 and CDR2 from the germline V gene are MNHEY and SMNVEV (reference sequence). The CDR3 is made up of 15 amino acids. The CDR3 coding sequence is TGTGCCAGCAGTTTAGTGGCGGCTAGCTCCTACGAGCAGTACTTC. The encoded protein is CASSLVAASSYEQYF.

This clonotype has just a few counts. V usage is TRBV10-3 and J usage is TRBJ2-2, with D tentatively TRBD1 or TRBD2 (6 bases each). The V and J ends lost 7 bases and 5 bases respectively, with 14 bases between them. The CDR3 runs to 14 residues. Germline CDR1 and CDR2: ENHRY and SYGVKD. The CDR3 sequence is CAIKGGSGTGELFF. For the CDR3, the DNA is TGTGCCATCAAAGGGGGGAGTGGGACCGGGGAGCTGTTTTTT.

This clonotype was counted a few times. This chain connects TRBV4-3 to TRBJ2-7, with D maybe TRBD1 (6 bases). Germline CDR1 reads LGHNA; CDR2 reads YSLEER. V dropped 0 bases and J dropped 6 bases, with 9 bases sitting between them. The CDR3 is made up of 13 amino acids. This CDR3 is CASSQEQGREQYF. DNA for the CDR3: TGCGCCAGCAGCCAAGAGCAGGGGCGCGAGCAGTACTTC.

The J gene is TRBJ2-3, the V gene TRBV28; tentatively, D is TRBD1 (7 bases). Per the germline V gene, CDR1 is MDHEN and CDR2 is SYDVKM. CDR3 size: 19 residues. Trimming removed 3 bases at V and 0 bases at J, with 22 bases between. The CDR3 region has the DNA TGTGCCAGCAGTTTGTGGGTGAGGGGGCGGGATGCGAGCACAGATACGCAGTATTTT. Translated, it gives CASSLWVRGRDASTDTQYF.

With regard to this clonotype: A much bigger clone sits one base away, suggesting this may be a read error. The chain employs TRBV12-3 or TRBV12-4 and TRBJ2-3, with 7 bases lining up with TRBD2. This CDR3 is built from 16 residues. The CDR3 spells CVSSFGLAASTDTQYF. In DNA, the CDR3 is TGTGTCAGCAGTTTCGGTCTAGCGGCTAGCACAGATACGCAGTATTTT.

This clonotype has more than one count but fewer than ten. The chain is built from TRBV10-3 and TRBJ2-5; the match to TRBD2 covers 7 bases. The trim removed 2 bases at V and 1 base at J, leaving 16 bases unmatched. The CDR3 consists of 19 residues. Germline CDR1 and CDR2: ENHRY and SYGVKD. The CDR3 region has the DNA TGTGCCATCAGTGAGACGTCTAGCGGAAGCAACGAACTCCAAGAGACCCAGTACTTC. This sequence encodes CAISETSSGSNELQETQYF.

The CDR3 here is CASSQMGFAGANVLTF. The CDR3 DNA sequence: TGTGCCAGCAGTCAGATGGGGTTCGCTGGGGCCAACGTCCTGACTTTC. The chain employs TRBV6-5 and TRBJ2-6; D is unresolved. The CDR3 runs to 16 residues. In germline, CDR1 is MNHEY, CDR2 SVGAGI. V gave up 5 bases and J gave up 2 bases, with 13 bases separating them.

This clonotype turned up a few times. The chain employs TRBV20-1 and TRBJ1-5; 10 bases match TRBD1. Germline trimming cut 0 bases from V and 0 bases from J; bases unmatched to any gene: 5. The CDR3 totals 17 residues. Germline CDR1 and CDR2: DFQATT and SNEGSKA (reference sequence). CDR3 in amino acids: CSARDGQGVYSNQPQHF. The CDR3 DNA follows: TGCAGTGCTAGAGATGGACAGGGGGTTTATAGCAATCAGCCCCAGCATTTT.

The V call is TRBV27, the J call TRBJ2-6; 11 nucleotides align to TRBD1. The CDR3 length is 18 residues. Germline V gives CDR1 MNHEY, CDR2 SMNVEV (reference sequence). V trimming: 5 bases; J trimming: 1 base; junction bases outside the gene matches: 7. The CDR3 spells CASSQGTGGFSGANVLTF. CDR3 nucleotide sequence: TGTGCCAGCAGTCAGGGGACAGGGGGTTTTTCTGGGGCCAACGTCCTGACTTTC.

This clonotype was detected only a few times. The rearrangement links TRBV30 to TRBJ1-3, with 7 bases aligning to TRBD1. The V segment lost 5 bases and the J segment 4 bases; nucleotides outside the gene matches: 2. Per germline, CDR1 GTSNPN and CDR2 SVGIG (reference sequence). This CDR3 is 12 amino acids long. Written as DNA, the CDR3 is TGTGCCTGGGGACAGGAGGGAAACACCATATATTTT. It is translated as CAWGQEGNTIYF.

This clonotype was seen more than once but under ten times. The chain carries TRBV30 and TRBJ2-7, with unresolved D. Germline V gene data show CDR1 as GTSNPN and CDR2 as SVGIG (reference sequence). The CDR3 totals 13 residues. V was shortened by 0 bases and J by 0 bases, with 6 bases between the two germline ends. The CDR3 DNA reads as TGTGCCTGGAGTGTAACCAGCTCCTACGAGCAGTACTTC. Translation: CAWSVTSSYEQYF.

This clonotype came up many times. This rearrangement joins TRBV20-1 to TRBJ2-2; 7 bases are shared with TRBD1. J was trimmed by 3 bases and V by 3 bases; bases with no gene match: 1. This CDR3 region has 13 residues. Germline assignment: CDR1 DFQATT and CDR2 SNEGSKA (reference sequence). CDR3 nucleotide sequence: TGCAGTGCTAGGGACAGGCACACCGGGGAGCTGTTTTTT. Its translation is CSARDRHTGELFF.

This clonotype appeared many times. V is TRBV6-5 and J is TRBJ2-3; D tentatively fits TRBD1 or TRBD2 (5 bases each). Trimming removed 2 bases at V and 6 bases at J, with 15 bases between. The CDR3 runs 15 residues. Looked up from germline, CDR1 is MNHEY and CDR2 is SVGAGI. CDR3 sequence reads: CASSYMSGAGDTQYF. Written as DNA, the CDR3 is TGTGCCAGCAGTTACATGAGTGGGGCGGGTGATACGCAGTATTTT.

The V and J genes are TRBV27 and TRBJ2-1; D is unclear. From germline, CDR1 is MNHEY and CDR2 SMNVEV (reference sequence). Trimming removed 5 bases at V and 6 bases at J, with 23 bases between. The CDR3 contains 17 residues. The CDR3 region is CASSPLQGPQLSNEQFF. The CDR3 region has the DNA TGTGCCAGCAGTCCCCTTCAAGGGCCCCAACTCTCCAATGAGCAGTTCTTC.

This clonotype has at least ten counts. The CDR3 region is CASSQVSGGNEKLFF. The CDR3 region has the DNA TGCGCCAGCAGCCAAGTATCAGGGGGTAATGAAAAACTGTTTTTT. The chain links TRBV4-1 to TRBJ1-4; TRBD1 matches 7 bases. This CDR3 has 15 amino acids. Trimming took 1 base from V and 4 from J; bases not matched to a gene: 3. CDR1 and CDR2 from the germline V gene are MGHRA and YSYEKL.

This clonotype occurred a few times. V usage is TRBV4-3 and J usage is TRBJ1-1, with D possibly matching TRBD1 (6 bases). Deletions cut 3 bases from V and 6 bases from J, with 20 bases between. The CDR3 is made up of 16 amino acids. The germline V gene has CDR1 LGHNA and CDR2 YSLEER. The CDR3 nucleotides are TGCGCCAGCAGCCACGATGGCGTAGGGGGTAGCTCTGAAGCTTTCTTT. It encodes CASSHDGVGGSSEAFF.